This TCR beta chain was identified during a study of control samples from healthy donors and cancer patients. Method: immunoSEQ multiplex PCR; TCRdb's copy keeps in-frame clones and lacks some. This sample yields over 150,000 clones, of which around nine tenths are seen a single time; more than 1.3% belongs to the top ten. After removal of 8 bases from V and 7 bases from J, the junction contained 5 bases not matched to a gene. CDR3 size: 14 residues. Germline V lookup: CDR1 LGHDT, CDR2 YNNKEL (reference sequence). The sequence derives from a man younger than 40 in good health. The material sequenced was blood. V is TRBV3-1 (or the pseudogene TRBV3-2) and J is TRBJ1-6, with 10 positions matching TRBD1. The CDR3 protein is CASSTGGSNSPLHF. The CDR3 nucleotides read TGTGCCAGCTCGACAGGGGGCTCGAATTCACCCCTCCACTTT.